This TCR beta chain was sequenced for a study of T cells in women clearing cervical HPV infection. On the study more broadly: Control women cleared a single incident HPV16 infection within 12 months.

Genomic DNA, averaging approximately 1,100 ng per sample, yielded TCR beta CDR3 via immunoSEQ. The data were produced by immunoSEQ multiplex PCR, yet TCRdb's version contains in-frame clones alone and is incomplete. Its table records some 15,000 clones. In regard to this clone: Coverage ceases 3 residues before the CDR3 finishes, and the germline J gene fills in the end.

V shed 5 bases, J shed 6 bases, and the junction held 6 bases outside the gene matches. CDR3 length equals 14 residues. The germline gives CDR1 SGHTA, CDR2 FQGTGA. All donors had a single incident cervical HPV16 infection, not prevalent. This TCR was sampled from a woman between 18 and 69 years old with a cervical HPV16 infection that either progressed to CIN3+ or cleared (not recorded which). Sequencing used blood buffy coat. The chain carries TRBV7-3 and TRBJ1-2; 10 positions match TRBD1. The CDR3 here is CASSAGTGVDGYTF. The covered CDR3 bases are TGTGCCAGCAGCGCCGGGACAGGGGTTGATGGC.